This record concerns one T cell receptor (beta chain) sequence. V shed 0 bases and J shed 4 bases, with 8 bases lying between them. The CDR3 is made up of 13 amino acids. Germline V gene sequence: CDR1 SGHRS, CDR2 YFSETQ. It was during active infection that Seattle patients were enrolled and then longitudinally followed. These data are taken from a study of blood T cell repertoires in COVID-19. Overall study context: Acute and convalescent COVID-19 samples came from the United States, Italy and Spain. T cells, B-cell-depleted T cells, or PBMCs supplied cDNA or gDNA.

In the source study's methods: Estimation of nucleated cell counts relied on the amplification of reference gene primers. Assay used: immunoSEQ multiplex PCR; TCRdb lists only in-frame clones, some missing. Clone size and the V and J calls come from that table; the DNA yielded D and trimming. The table includes a few hundred thousand clones, 65% to 90% detected once. The source material was peripheral blood. The sequence derives from an older woman with COVID-19, enrolled during active disease. The chain has TRBV5-1 and TRBJ2-7; a possible D gene is TRBD2 (5 bases). The CDR3 sequence: CASSLEAGYEQYF. Here the CDR3 DNA reads TGCGCCAGCAGCTTGGAGGCGGGTTACGAGCAGTACTTC.